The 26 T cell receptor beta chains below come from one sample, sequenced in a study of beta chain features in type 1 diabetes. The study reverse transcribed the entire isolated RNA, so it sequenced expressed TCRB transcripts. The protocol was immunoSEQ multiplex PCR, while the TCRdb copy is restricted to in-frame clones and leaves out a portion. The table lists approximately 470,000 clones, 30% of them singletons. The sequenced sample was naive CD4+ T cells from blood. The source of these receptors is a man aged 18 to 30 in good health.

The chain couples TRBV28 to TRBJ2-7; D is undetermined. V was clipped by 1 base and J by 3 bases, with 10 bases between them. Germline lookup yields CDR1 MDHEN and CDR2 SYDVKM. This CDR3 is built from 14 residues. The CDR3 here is CASSLSGLVYEQYF. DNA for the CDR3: TGTGCCAGCAGTTTATCAGGCTTGGTCTACGAGCAGTACTTC. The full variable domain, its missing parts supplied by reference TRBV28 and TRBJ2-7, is DVKVTQSSRYLVKRTGEKVFLECVQDMDHENMFWYRQDPGLGLRLIYFSYDVKMKEKGDIPEGYSVSREKKERFSLILESASTNQTSMYLCASSLSGLVYEQYFGPGTRLTVT.

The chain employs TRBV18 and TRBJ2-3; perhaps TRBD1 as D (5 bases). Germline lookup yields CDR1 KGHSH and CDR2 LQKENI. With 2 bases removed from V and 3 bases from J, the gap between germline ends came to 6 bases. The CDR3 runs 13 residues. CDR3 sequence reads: CASSPGATDTQYF. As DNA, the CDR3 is TGTGCCAGCTCACCAGGGGCTACAGATACGCAGTATTTT.

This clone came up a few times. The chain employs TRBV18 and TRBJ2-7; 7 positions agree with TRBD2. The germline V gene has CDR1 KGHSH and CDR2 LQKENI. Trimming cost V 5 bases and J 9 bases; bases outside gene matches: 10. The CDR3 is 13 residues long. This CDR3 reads CASSDREAGGQYF. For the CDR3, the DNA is TGTGCCAGCTCAGACCGGGAGGCCGGCGGGCAGTACTTC.

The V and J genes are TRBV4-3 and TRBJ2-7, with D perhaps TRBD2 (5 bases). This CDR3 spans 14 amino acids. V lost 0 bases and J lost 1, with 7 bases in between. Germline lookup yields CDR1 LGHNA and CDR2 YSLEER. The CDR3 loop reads CASSQEGGSYEQYF. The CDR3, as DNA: TGCGCCAGCAGCCAAGAAGGCGGGTCCTACGAGCAGTACTTC.

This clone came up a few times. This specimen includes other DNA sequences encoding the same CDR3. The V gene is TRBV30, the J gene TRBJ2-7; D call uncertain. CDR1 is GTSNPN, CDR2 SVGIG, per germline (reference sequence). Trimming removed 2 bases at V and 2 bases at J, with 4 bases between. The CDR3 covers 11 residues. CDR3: CAWSTAYEQYF. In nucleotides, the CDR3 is TGTGCCTGGAGTACAGCCTACGAGCAGTACTTC.

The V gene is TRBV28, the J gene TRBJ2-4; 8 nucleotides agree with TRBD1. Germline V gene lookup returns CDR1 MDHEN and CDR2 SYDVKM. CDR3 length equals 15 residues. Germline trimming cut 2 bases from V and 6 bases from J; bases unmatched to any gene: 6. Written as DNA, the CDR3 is TGTGCCAGCAGTTTAGGACAGGGTGTCGTAAACATTCAGTACTTC. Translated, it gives CASSLGQGVVNIQYF.

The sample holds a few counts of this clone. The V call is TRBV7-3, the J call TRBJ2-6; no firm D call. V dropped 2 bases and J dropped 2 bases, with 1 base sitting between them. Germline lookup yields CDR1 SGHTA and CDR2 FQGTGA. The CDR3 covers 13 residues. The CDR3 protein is CASSLAGANVLTF. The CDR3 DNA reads TGTGCCAGCAGCTTAGCTGGGGCCAACGTCCTGACTTTC.

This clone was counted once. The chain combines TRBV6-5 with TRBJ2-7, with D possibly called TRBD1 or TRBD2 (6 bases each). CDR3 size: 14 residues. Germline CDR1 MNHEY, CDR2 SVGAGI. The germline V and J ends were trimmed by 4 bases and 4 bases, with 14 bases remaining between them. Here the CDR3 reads CASSSPGGRYEQYF. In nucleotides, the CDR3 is TGTGCCAGCAGTTCCCCTGGGGGGCGGTACGAGCAGTACTTC.

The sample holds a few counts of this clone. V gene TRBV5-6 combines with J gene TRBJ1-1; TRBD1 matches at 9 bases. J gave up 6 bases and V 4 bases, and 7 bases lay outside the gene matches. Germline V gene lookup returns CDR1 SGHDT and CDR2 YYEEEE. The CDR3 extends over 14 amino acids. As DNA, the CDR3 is TGTGCCAGCAGCAGGACAGGGGTCGGCGCTGAAGCTTTCTTT. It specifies CASSRTGVGAEAFF.

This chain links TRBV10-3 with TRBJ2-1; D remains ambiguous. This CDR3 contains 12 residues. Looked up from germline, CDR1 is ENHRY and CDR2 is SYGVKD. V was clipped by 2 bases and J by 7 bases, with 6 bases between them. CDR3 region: CAISERPNEQFF. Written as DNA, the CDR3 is TGTGCCATCAGTGAGCGGCCGAATGAGCAGTTCTTC.

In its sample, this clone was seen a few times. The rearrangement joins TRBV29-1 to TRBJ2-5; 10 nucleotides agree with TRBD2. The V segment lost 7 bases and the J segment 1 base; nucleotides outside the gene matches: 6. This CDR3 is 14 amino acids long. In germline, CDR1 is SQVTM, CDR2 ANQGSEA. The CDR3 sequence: CSGRLAGSQETQYF. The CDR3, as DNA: TGCAGCGGAAGACTAGCGGGTTCCCAAGAGACCCAGTACTTC.

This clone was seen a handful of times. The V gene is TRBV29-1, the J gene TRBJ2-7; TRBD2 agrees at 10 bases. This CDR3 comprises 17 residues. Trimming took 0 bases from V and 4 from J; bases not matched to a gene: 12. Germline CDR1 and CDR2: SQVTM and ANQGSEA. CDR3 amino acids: CSVEDQARAGGLYEQYF. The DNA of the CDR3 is TGCAGCGTTGAAGATCAAGCTAGAGCGGGAGGGTTGTACGAGCAGTACTTC.

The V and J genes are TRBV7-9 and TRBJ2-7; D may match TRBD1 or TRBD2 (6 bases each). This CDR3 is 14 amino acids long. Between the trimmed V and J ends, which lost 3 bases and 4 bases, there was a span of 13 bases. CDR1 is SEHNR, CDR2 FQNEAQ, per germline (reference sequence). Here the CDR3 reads CASSLNGGGYEQYF. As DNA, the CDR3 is TGTGCCAGCAGCTTGAACGGGGGCGGGTACGAGCAGTACTTC.

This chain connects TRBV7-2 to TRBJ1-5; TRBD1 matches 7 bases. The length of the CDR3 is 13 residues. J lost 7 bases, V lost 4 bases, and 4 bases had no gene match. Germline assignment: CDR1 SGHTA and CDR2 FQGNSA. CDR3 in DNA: TGTGCCAGCAGCTATAGGGGGCAACAGCCCCAGCATTTT. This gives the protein CASSYRGQQPQHF. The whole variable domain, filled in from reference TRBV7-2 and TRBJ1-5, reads GAGVSQSPSNKVTEKGKDVELRCDPISGHTALYWYRQSLGQGLEFLIYFQGNSAPDKSGLPSDRFSAERTGGSVSTLTIQRTQQEDSAVYLCASSYRGQQPQHFGDGTRLSIL.

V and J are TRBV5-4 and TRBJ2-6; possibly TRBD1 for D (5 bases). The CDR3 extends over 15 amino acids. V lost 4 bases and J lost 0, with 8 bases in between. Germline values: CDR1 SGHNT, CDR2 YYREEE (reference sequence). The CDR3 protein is CASSARDSGANVLTF. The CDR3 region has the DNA TGTGCCAGCAGCGCCAGGGACTCTGGGGCCAACGTCCTGACTTTC.

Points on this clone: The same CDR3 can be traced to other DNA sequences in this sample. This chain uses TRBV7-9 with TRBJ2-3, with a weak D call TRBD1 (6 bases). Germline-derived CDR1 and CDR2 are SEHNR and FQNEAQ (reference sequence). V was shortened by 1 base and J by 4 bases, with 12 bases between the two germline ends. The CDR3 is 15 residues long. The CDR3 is CASSLGRGGPDTQYF. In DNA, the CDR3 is TGTGCCAGCAGCTTAGGCAGGGGTGGCCCAGATACGCAGTATTTT.

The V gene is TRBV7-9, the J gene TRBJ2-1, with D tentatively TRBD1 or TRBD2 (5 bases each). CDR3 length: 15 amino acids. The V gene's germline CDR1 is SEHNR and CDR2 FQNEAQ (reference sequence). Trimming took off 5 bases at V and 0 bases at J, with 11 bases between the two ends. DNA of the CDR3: TGTGCCAGCAGCGGGGACGCGAGCTCCTACAATGAGCAGTTCTTC. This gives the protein CASSGDASSYNEQFF.

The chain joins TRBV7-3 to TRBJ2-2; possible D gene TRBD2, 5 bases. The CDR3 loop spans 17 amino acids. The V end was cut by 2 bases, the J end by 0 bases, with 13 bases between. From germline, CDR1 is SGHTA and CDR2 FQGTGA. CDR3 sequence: CASSLSRDKANTGELFF. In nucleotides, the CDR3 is TGTGCCAGCAGCTTATCCCGGGATAAAGCGAACACCGGGGAGCTGTTTTTT.

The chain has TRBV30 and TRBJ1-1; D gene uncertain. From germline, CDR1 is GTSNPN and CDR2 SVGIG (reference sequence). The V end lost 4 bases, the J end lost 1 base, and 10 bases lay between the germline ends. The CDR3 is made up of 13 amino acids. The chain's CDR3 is CAWTPRGNTEAFF. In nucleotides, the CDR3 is TGTGCCTGGACCCCCCGGGGGAACACTGAAGCTTTCTTT.

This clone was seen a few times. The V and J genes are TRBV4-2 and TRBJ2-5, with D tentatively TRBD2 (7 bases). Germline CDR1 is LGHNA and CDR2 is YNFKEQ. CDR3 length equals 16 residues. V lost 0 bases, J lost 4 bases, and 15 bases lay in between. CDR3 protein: CASSQDGGGSPETQYF. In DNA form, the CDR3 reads TGTGCCAGCAGCCAAGATGGGGGCGGGAGTCCAGAGACCCAGTACTTC.

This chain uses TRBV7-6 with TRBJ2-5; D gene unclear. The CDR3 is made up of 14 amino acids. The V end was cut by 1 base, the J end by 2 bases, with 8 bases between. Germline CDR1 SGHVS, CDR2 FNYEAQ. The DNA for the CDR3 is TGTGCCAGCAGCTTAGGAGTAACGCAAGAGACCCAGTACTTC. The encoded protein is CASSLGVTQETQYF.

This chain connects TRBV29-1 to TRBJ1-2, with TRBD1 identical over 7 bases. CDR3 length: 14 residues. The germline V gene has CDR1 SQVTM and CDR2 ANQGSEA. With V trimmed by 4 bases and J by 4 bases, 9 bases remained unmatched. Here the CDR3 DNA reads TGCAGCGTTGCTCTACAGGGGATCTTCTATGGCTACACCTTC. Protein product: CSVALQGIFYGYTF.

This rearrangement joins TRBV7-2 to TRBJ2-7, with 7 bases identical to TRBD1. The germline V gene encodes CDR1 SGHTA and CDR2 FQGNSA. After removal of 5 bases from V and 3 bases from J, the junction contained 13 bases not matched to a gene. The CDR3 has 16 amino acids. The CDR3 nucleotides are TGTGCCAGCAGCCCTCCGCCCGGGACAGTCCTCTACGAGCAGTACTTC. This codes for CASSPPPGTVLYEQYF.

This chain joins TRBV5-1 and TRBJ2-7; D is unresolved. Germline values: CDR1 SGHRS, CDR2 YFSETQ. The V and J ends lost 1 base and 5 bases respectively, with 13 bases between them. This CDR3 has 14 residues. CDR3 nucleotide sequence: TGCGCCAGCAGCTTGATGGGCGCTCTGGACGAGCAGTACTTC. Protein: CASSLMGALDEQYF.

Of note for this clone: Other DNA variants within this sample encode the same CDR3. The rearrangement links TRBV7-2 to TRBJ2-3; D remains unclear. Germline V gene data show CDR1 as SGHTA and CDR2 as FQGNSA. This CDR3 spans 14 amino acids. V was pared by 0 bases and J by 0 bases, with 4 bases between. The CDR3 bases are TGTGCCAGCAGCTTAGCGCTGAGCACAGATACGCAGTATTTT. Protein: CASSLALSTDTQYF.

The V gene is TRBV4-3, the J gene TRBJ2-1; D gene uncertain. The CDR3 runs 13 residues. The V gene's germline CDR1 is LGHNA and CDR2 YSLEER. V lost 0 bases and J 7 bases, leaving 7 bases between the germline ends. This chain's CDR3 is CASSQDWPNEQFF. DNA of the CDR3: TGCGCCAGCAGCCAAGATTGGCCAAATGAGCAGTTCTTC.